What follows is one T cell receptor beta chain and its context. This sample is part of a study of T cells in Graves' hyperthyroidism and ophthalmopathy. From germline, CDR1 is MGHDK and CDR2 SYGVNS. This CDR3 has 12 residues. V was cut by 4 bases and J by 8 bases, with 11 bases left in between. RNA transcripts gave rise to amplified TCR beta CDR3 regions. First-round RT-PCR targeting the TCR CDR3 was performed with the HTBI primer set. TCRdb independently ran MiXCR on the multiplex PCR reads; one entry per CDR3 protein. This sample has 650,000 to 800,000 distinct CDR3 sequences, with nearly 45% found just once.

This receptor was identified in an adult man with Graves' disease, either hyperthyroidism or ophthalmopathy (not recorded which). The sequenced sample consisted of peripheral blood or thyroid tissue (not recorded which). This chain links TRBV25-1 with TRBJ1-2; possibly TRBD1 for D (5 bases). The CDR3 DNA is TGTGCCAGCAGTGCTAGAGCAGGGGGCTACACCTTC. Its protein is CASSARAGGYTF.